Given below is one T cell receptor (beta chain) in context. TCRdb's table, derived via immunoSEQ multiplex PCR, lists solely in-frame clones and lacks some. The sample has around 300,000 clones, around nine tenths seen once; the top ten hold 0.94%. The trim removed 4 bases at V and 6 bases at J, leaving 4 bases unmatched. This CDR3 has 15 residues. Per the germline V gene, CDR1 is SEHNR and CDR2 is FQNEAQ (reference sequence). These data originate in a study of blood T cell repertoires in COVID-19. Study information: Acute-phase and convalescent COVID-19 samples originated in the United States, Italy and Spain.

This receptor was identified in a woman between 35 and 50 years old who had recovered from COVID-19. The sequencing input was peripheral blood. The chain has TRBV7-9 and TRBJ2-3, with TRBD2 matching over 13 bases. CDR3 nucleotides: TGTGCCAGCAGCTCTACTAGCGGGAGGGTTGATACGCAGTATTTT. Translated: CASSSTSGRVDTQYF. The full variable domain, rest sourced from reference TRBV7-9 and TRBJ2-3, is DTGVSQNPRHKITKRGQNVTFRCDPISEHNRLYWYRQTLGQGPEFLTYFQNEAQLEKSRLLSDRFSAERPKGSFSTLEIQRTEQGDSAMYLCASSSTSGRVDTQYFGPGTRLTVL.